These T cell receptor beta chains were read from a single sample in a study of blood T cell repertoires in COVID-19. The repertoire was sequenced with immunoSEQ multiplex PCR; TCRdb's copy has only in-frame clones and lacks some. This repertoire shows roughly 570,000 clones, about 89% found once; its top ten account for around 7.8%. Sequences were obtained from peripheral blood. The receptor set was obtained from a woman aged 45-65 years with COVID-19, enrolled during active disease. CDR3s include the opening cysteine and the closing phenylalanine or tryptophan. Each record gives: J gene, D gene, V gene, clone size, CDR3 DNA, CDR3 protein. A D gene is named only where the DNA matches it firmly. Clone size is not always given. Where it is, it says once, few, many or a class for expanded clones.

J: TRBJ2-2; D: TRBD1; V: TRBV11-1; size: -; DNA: TGTGCCAGCAGTAGGGACAGGAACACCGGGGAGCTGTTTTTT; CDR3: CASSRDRNTGELFF
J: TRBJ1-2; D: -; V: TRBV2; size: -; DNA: TGTGCCAGCAAACAGGGCTATGGCTACACCTTC; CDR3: CASKQGYGYTF
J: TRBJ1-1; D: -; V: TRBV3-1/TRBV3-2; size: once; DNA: TGTGCCAGCAGTCGCTCACACAGGGAACCTTTCTTT; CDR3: CASSRSHREPFF
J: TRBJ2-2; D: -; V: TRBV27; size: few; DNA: TGTGCCAGCCGCGACAGGAGGAACACCGGGGAGCTGTTTTTT; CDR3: CASRDRRNTGELFF
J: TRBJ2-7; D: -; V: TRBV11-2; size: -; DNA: TGTGCCAGCAGCTTAGAGTCAGGGGTCTCCTACGAGCAGTACTTC; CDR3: CASSLESGVSYEQYF
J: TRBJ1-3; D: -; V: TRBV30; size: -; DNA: TGTGCCTGGATGCGGGACTCTGGAAACACCATATATTTT; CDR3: CAWMRDSGNTIYF
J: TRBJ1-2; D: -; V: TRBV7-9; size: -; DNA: TGTGCCAGCAGGGCCAGCGGGACTTATGGCTACACCTTC; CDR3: CASRASGTYGYTF
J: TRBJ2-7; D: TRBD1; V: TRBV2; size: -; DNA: TGTGCCAGCAGTCTCTACAGGGGGCTCTCCTACGAGCAGTACTTC; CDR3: CASSLYRGLSYEQYF
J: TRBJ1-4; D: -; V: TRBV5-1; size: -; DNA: TGCGCCAGCAGCTTGAGCACAGTTGCAACTAATGAAAAACTGTTTTTT; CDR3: CASSLSTVATNEKLFF
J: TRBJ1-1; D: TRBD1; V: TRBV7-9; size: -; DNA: TGTGCCAGCAGCTTAGCTAAGGGGGCGAACACTGAAGCTTTCTTT; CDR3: CASSLAKGANTEAFF
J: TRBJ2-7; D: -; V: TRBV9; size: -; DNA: TGTGCCAGCAGCGTAGGCGGGCTTCCGGAAGGCGAGCAGTACTTC; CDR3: CASSVGGLPEGEQYF
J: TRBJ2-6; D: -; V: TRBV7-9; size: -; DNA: TGTGCCAGCAGTCCCATGGCGGTTGCCGGGGCCAACGTCCTGACTTTC; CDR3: CASSPMAVAGANVLTF
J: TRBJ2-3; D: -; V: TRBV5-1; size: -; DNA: TGCGCCAGCAGCCCGCGAGGCACGGCGGATACGCAGTATTTT; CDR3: CASSPRGTADTQYF
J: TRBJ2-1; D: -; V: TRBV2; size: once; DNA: TGTGCCAGCAGTGTACAGGGCTATGAGCAGTTCTTC; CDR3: CASSVQGYEQFF
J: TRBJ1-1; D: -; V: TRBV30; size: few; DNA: TGTGCCTGGACCCTACCAGGGAACACTGAAGCTTTCTTT; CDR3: CAWTLPGNTEAFF
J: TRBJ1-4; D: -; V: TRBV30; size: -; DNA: TGTGCCTGGAGTTTCGGGATGGCTAATGAAAAACTGTTTTTT; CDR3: CAWSFGMANEKLFF
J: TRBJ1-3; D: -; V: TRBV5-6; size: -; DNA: TGTGCCAGCAGCTTGGGGACACGGGGAAACACCATATATTTT; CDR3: CASSLGTRGNTIYF
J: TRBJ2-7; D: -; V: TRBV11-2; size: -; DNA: TGTGCCAGCAGCCCTGGAGTGTCCTACGAGCAGTACTTC; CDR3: CASSPGVSYEQYF
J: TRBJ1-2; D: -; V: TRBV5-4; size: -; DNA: TGTGCCAGCAGCGGGGGGAGCCCACGCGGAGGCTATGGCTACACCTTC; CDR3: CASSGGSPRGGYGYTF
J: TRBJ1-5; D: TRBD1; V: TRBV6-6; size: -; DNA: TGTGCCAGCAGCCCTGGACAGGGACAACAGCCCCAGCATTTT; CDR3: CASSPGQGQQPQHF
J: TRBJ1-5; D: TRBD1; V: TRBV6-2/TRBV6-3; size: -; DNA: TGTGCCAGCAGTTTCACTATCGGGACAGGATATAGCAATCAGCCCCAGCATTTT; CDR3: CASSFTIGTGYSNQPQHF
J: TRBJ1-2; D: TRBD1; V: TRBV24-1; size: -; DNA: TGTGCCACCAGTGACTGGACAGGGAACTATGGCTACACCTTC; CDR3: CATSDWTGNYGYTF
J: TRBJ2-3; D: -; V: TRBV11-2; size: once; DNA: TGTGCCAGCAGCTTAGATCTACCTAGGGGTGGCACAGATACGCAGTATTTT; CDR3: CASSLDLPRGGTDTQYF
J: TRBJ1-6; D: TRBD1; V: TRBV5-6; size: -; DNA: TGTGCCAGCAGCCCGACAGGGAGGAACTCACCCCTCCACTTT; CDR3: CASSPTGRNSPLHF
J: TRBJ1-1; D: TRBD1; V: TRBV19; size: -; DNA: TGTGCCAGTAGTCCGGACAGGGGGCGCGGGAGCACTGAAGCTTTCTTT; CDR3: CASSPDRGRGSTEAFF
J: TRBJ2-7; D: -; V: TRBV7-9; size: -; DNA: TGTGCCAGCAGCTTAAGGGACTGGACCTACGAGCAGTACTTC; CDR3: CASSLRDWTYEQYF